Sequencing of this T cell receptor (beta chain) was carried out in a study of cytomegalovirus exposure and HLA in healthy donors. Overall study context: The approximately 660 first-cohort repertoires shared a platform with the approximately 110 validation repertoires, as reported in a later analysis. Study-level results: Associated with cytomegalovirus, according to the listing, were 170 or so TCR beta chains. Reports showed the classifier diagnosing cytomegalovirus status with high specificity and sensitivity.

Repertoires were generated with immunoSEQ multiplex PCR, while TCRdb's copy carries only in-frame clones and drops some. The sample carries 110,000 or so clones, roughly 86% recorded once. With respect to this clone: The antigen is unknown.

The donors were in the 120-subject validation cohort; that cohort was separate from the approximately 700-subject first cohort. Sequencing input: PBMCs. This clonotype was sampled from a young man in good health and CMV-seronegative.

The DNA of the CDR3 is TGTGCCAGTAGTCTCCGGGGGGGAATGAACACTGAAGCTTTCTTT. This sequence encodes CASSLRGGMNTEAFF. V and J are TRBV19 and TRBJ1-1; a weak D match, TRBD1 (5 bases). V lost 5 bases and J 0 bases, leaving 13 bases between the germline ends. The CDR3 spans 15 residues. Germline lookup yields CDR1 LNHDA and CDR2 SQIVND (reference sequence).